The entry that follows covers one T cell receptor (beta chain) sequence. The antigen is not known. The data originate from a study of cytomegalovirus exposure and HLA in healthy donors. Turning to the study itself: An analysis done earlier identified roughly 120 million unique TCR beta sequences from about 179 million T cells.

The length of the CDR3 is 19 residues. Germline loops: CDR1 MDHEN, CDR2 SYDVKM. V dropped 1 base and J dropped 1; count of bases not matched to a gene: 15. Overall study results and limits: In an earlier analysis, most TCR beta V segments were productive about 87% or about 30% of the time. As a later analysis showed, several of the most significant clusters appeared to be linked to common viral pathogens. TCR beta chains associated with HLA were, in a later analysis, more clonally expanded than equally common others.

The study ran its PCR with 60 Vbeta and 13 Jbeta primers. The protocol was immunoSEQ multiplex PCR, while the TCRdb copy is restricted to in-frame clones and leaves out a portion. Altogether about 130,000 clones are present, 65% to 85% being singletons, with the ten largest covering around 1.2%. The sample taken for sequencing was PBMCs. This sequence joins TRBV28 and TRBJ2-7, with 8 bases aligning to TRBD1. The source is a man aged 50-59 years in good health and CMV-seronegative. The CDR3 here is CASSLLLTPGQEVSYEQYF. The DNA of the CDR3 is TGTGCCAGCAGTTTATTACTTACCCCGGGACAGGAGGTTTCCTACGAGCAGTACTTC.